This T cell receptor (beta chain) comes out of a study of cytomegalovirus exposure and HLA in healthy donors. About the research overall: A later analysis reported the 130 or so validation repertoires used the same platform as the approximately 650 first-cohort repertoires.

The CDR3 spans 14 residues. Germline CDR1 and CDR2: MNHEY and SMNVEV (reference sequence). V was shortened by 4 bases and J by 4 bases, with 11 bases between the two germline ends. Study-wide points: In vitro, a few CMV-associated chains proved specific for CMV antigens. The dataset shows that most TCR sequences were rare, while some public TCRs occurred in many donors.

Note on this clone: Its antigen is not identified.

Data came from immunoSEQ multiplex PCR; TCRdb stores just in-frame clones and leaves some out. The sample gives about 98,000 clones, 70% to 90% of which show up once; 3% to 4.5% is in the top ten. The clonotype originates from a woman in her twenties or thirties in good health and CMV-seronegative. Sequenced sample: PBMCs. The J gene is TRBJ2-1, the V gene TRBV27; possible D gene TRBD2, 5 bases. This CDR3 is CASSSPSSYNEQFF. The CDR3 DNA reads TGTGCCAGCAGTTCGCCTAGCTCATACAATGAGCAGTTCTTC.